This TCR beta chain was retrieved from a study of glioma-infiltrating T cells after dendritic cell vaccination. Study-level information: Autologous tumor lysate-pulsed dendritic cell vaccination was given between the early 2000s and the early 2010s. Autologous tumor lysate was loaded overnight onto monocyte-derived dendritic cells grown seven days with IL-4 and GM-CSF. Findings and caveats of the study: Longer survival after dendritic cell vaccination followed higher pretreatment TIL content.

TCRB CDR3 was amplified from 2 ug genomic DNA or less. The protocol was immunoSEQ multiplex PCR, while the TCRdb copy is restricted to in-frame clones and leaves out a portion. The sample lists 85,000 to 95,000 clones; 86% were seen once. Of note for this clone: What it binds is not known.

The sequencing here drew on blood, taken before dendritic cell vaccination. The clonotype comes from a human donor with glioblastoma.

CDR3 amino acids: CASQVNTEAFF. CDR3 DNA: TGTGCCAGTCAGGTTAACACTGAAGCTTTCTTT. This chain links TRBV2 with TRBJ1-1; D ambiguous. CDR3 length equals 11 residues. Germline loops: CDR1 SNHLY, CDR2 FYNNEI. Trimming pared 9 bases from V and 2 bases from J, leaving 7 bases between.